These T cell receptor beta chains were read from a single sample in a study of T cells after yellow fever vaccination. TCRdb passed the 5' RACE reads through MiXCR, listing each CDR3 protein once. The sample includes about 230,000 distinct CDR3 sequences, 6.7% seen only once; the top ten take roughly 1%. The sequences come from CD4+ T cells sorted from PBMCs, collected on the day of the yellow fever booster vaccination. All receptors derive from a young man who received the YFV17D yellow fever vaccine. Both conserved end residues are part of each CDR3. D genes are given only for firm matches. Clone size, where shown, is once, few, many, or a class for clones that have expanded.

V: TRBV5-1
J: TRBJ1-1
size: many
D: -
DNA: TGCGCCAGCAGCTTGGGGACACGGATGAACACTGAAGCTTTCTTT
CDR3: CASSLGTRMNTEAFF

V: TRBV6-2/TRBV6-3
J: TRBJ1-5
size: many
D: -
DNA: TGTGCCAGCAGTTACATGGGTGTAAACAATCAGCCCCAGCATTTT
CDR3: CASSYMGVNNQPQHF

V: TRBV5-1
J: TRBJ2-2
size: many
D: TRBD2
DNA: TGCGCCAGCGGAGCTAGCGGGAGCCCCGGGGAGCTGTTTTTT
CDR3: CASGASGSPGELFF

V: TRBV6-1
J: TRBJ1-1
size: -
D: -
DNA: TGTGCCAGCAGTCCACCGGCCCCACGCGGGACGGTTGGGGCTTTCTTT
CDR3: CASSPPAPRGTVGAFF

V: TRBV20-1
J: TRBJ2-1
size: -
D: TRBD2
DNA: TGCAGTGCTATTAGACTAGCGGATGAGCAGTTCTTC
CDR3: CSAIRLADEQFF

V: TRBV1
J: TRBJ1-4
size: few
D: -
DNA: TGCACCAGCAGCCAACCTGAGGTTTCGCATGAAAAACTGTTTTTT
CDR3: CTSSQPEVSHEKLFF

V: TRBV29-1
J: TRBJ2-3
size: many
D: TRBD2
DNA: TGCAGCGTTGGGCCTAGCGGGAGGGCCAGGTCAGATACGCAGTATTTT
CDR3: CSVGPSGRARSDTQYF

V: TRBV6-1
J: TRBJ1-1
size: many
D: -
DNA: TGTGCCAGCAGTGTGAGGGCAGACACTGAAGCTTTCTTT
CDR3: CASSVRADTEAFF

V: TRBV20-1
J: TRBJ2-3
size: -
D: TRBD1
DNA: TGCTGTGCTAACAACCCGGGACAGGGGACGGCGGATACGCAGTATTTT
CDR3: CCANNPGQGTADTQYF

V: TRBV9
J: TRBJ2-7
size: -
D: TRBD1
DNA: TGTGCCAGCAGCCCTCGGTCTTCGGGACAGGGATCTGAGAAGCAGTACTTC
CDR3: CASSPRSSGQGSEKQYF

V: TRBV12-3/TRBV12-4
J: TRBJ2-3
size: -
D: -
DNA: TGTGCCAGCAGTTTAAGGCCTGGGGACTTTGCAGATACGCAGTATTTT
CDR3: CASSLRPGDFADTQYF

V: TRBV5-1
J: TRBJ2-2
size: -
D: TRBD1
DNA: TGCGCCAGCAGCTCTCCCGACAGGGGGCTCGCCGGGGAGCTGTTTTTT
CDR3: CASSSPDRGLAGELFF

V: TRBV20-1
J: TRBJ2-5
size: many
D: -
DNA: TGCAGTGCTACTAAAACAGGGAACTTCGAGACCCAGTACTTC
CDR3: CSATKTGNFETQYF

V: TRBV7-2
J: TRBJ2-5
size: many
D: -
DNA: TGTGCCAGCAGCTTAGGTTCAGGGGTCGAGACCCAGTACTTC
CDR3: CASSLGSGVETQYF

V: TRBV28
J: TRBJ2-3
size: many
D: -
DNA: TGTGCCAGCACGGACTTCACAGATACGCAGTATTTT
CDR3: CASTDFTDTQYF

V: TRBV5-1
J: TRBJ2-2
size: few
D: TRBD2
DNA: TGCGCCAGCAGCATAGTACAACCTAGCGGGAGATACACCGGGGAGCTGTTTTTT
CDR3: CASSIVQPSGRYTGELFF

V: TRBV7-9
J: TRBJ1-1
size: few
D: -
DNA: TGTGCCAGCAGCTTAGACGGAGGGAACACTGAAGCTTTCTTT
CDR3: CASSLDGGNTEAFF

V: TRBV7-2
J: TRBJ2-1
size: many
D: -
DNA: TGTGCCAGCAGCTCTTCCGGGACCGGCAGGATGGGGGAGCAGTTCTTC
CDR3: CASSSSGTGRMGEQFF

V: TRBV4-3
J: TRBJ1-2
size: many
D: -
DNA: TGCGCCAGCAGCCAGGGGGACTATGGCTACACCTTC
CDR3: CASSQGDYGYTF

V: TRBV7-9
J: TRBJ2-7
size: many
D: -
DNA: TGTGCCAGCGGTCGGGAGAACCCCTCCTACGAGCAGTACTTC
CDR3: CASGRENPSYEQYF

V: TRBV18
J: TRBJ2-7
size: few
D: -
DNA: TGTGCCAGCTCACCACCAGAGGGCTACGAGCAGTACTTC
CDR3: CASSPPEGYEQYF

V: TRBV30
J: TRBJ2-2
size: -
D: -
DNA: TGTGCCTGGAGGAGGGGGGGACCACGACAGGGAGGTTATGGGACCGGGGAGCTGTTTTTT
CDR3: CAWRRGGPRQGGYGTGELFF

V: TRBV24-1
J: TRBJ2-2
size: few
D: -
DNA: TGTGCCACCAGTGGTACCGGGACCCGGGACACCGGGGAGCTGTTTTTT
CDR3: CATSGTGTRDTGELFF

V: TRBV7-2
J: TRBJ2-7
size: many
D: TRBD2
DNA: TGTGCCAGCAGCCACGGACTAGCGGGAGAAGTGGGGTACGAGCAGTACTTC
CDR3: CASSHGLAGEVGYEQYF

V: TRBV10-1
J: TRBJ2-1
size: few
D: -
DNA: TGCGCCAGCAGTGAGTCGGCATCGCTTAGCTCCTACAATGAGCAGTTCTTC
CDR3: CASSESASLSSYNEQFF

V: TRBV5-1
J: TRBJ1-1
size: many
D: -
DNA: TGCGCCAGCAGGTCGACAGTGAACACTGAAGCTTTCTTT
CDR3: CASRSTVNTEAFF

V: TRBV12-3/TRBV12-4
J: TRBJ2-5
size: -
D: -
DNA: TGTGCCAGCAGTTCTCCCCCAACTGCGGGGGAGACCCAGTACTTC
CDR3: CASSSPPTAGETQYF

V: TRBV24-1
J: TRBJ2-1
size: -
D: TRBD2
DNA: TGTGCCACGGGACTAGCGGGAAATAATGAGCAGTTCTTC
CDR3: CATGLAGNNEQFF

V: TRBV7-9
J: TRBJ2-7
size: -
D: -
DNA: TGTGCCAGCAGCTTAGGCTACGGACGCGAGCAGTACTTC
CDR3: CASSLGYGREQYF

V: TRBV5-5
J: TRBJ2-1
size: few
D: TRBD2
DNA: TGTGCCAGCAGCTTAATCGCGGGAGCGTCCTACAATGAGCAGTTCTTC
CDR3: CASSLIAGASYNEQFF

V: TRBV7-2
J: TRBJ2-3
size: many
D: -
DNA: TGTGCCAGCAGCTCGACCACAGATACGCAGTATTTT
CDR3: CASSSTTDTQYF

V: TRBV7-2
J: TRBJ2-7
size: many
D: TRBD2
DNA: TGTGCCAGCAGCAGGTTGGGACTACAGTACGAGCAGTACTTC
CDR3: CASSRLGLQYEQYF

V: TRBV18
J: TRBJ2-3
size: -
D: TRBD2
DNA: TGTGCCAGCTCACCGGGACTAGCCATGAATACGCAGTATTTT
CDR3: CASSPGLAMNTQYF

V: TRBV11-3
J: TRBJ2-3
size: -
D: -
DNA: TGTGCCAGCAGCTTTCAGGGGCAGGTTGGCACAGATACGCAGTATTTT
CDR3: CASSFQGQVGTDTQYF

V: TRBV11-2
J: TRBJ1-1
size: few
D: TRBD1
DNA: TGTGCCAGCAGCTTCAGGACAGGGCACGCTTTCTTT
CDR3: CASSFRTGHAFF

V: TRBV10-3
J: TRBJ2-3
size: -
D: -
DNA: TGTGCCATCAGTGCGGAAAGGGGCACAGATACGCAGTATTTT
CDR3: CAISAERGTDTQYF

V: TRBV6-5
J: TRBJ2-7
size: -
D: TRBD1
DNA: TGTGCCAGCAGTTTAACGACCGGGACAGGGCGCGAGCAGTACTTC
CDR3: CASSLTTGTGREQYF

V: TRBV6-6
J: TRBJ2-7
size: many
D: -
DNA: TGTGCCAGCGATATAGGGACGGCAGCAGAGCAGTACTTC
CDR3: CASDIGTAAEQYF

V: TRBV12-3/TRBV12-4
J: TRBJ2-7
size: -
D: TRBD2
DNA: TGTGCCAGCTCTAAGCGGGAGAGCGGGGAGCAGTACTTC
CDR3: CASSKRESGEQYF

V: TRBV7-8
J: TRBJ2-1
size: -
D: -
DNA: TGTGCCAGCAGCTTTGAGACGGGCCGCTACAATGAGCAGTTCTTC
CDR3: CASSFETGRYNEQFF

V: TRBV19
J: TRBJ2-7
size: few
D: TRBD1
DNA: TGTGCCAGTACCCGGGGACAGGGGGACTTCTACGAGCAGTACTTC
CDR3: CASTRGQGDFYEQYF

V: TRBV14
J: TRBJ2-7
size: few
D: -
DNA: TGTGCCAGCAGCCCTCTCCCCGGGCGGGGTTCCTACGAGCAGTACTTC
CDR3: CASSPLPGRGSYEQYF